The 30 T cell receptor beta chains presented below share a single source sample, sequenced in a study of cytomegalovirus exposure and HLA in healthy donors. Profiling relied on immunoSEQ multiplex PCR, and the TCRdb table lists in-frame clones only, not all of them. The sample carries about 130,000 clones, approximately 82% recorded once. The source material was PBMCs. The receptors derive from a man in his thirties or forties in good health and CMV-seropositive.

This rearrangement joins TRBV9 to TRBJ1-2; 7 positions match TRBD1. Germline trimming cut 0 bases from V and 5 bases from J; bases unmatched to any gene: 7. Germline assignment: CDR1 SGDLS and CDR2 YYNGEE. The CDR3 contains 15 residues. The CDR3 DNA reads TGTGCCAGCAGCGTAGCTAAGTCAGGGGGGTATGGCTACACCTTC. It specifies CASSVAKSGGYGYTF.

The chain joins TRBV6-1 to TRBJ2-7; 11 bases agree with TRBD2. CDR1 MNHNS and CDR2 SASEGT come from the germline V gene. The J segment lost 1 base and the V segment lost 2 bases, leaving 7 bases of the junction unmatched. This CDR3 is 17 amino acids long. In DNA form, the CDR3 reads TGTGCCAGCAGTGAATCCCCCCCTAGCGGGGGGTCCTACGAGCAGTACTTC. The encoded protein is CASSESPPSGGSYEQYF.

This rearrangement joins TRBV5-4 to TRBJ2-7; 7 positions agree with TRBD1. The CDR3 covers 15 residues. V shed 0 bases, J shed 6 bases, and the junction held 9 bases outside the gene matches. The germline V gene has CDR1 SGHNT and CDR2 YYREEE (reference sequence). The CDR3 DNA sequence: TGTGCCAGCAGCTTGGTTGGGGCAGGGGGAGTCGAGCAGTACTTC. Protein sequence: CASSLVGAGGVEQYF.

The chain recombines TRBV9 with TRBJ2-1; TRBD1 matches 10 bases. This CDR3 is 15 amino acids long. V dropped 5 bases and J dropped 7; count of bases not matched to a gene: 9. Germline CDR1 is SGDLS and CDR2 is YYNGEE. The CDR3 coding sequence is TGTGCCAGCAGTAAGGGACAGGGGTCGAGGAATGAGCAGTTCTTC. It encodes CASSKGQGSRNEQFF.

The J gene is TRBJ2-2, the V gene TRBV7-9; possibly TRBD1 for D (5 bases). The CDR3 has 17 amino acids. Germline V gene lookup returns CDR1 SEHNR and CDR2 FQNEAQ (reference sequence). Trimming left V 5 bases short and J 1 base short, with 17 bases between. CDR3 DNA: TGTGCCAGCAGCCGACAGCGATCAACGCTGAACACCGGGGAGCTGTTTTTT. Amino acids: CASSRQRSTLNTGELFF. Based on the CDR3 plus reference TRBV7-9 and TRBJ2-2, the full variable domain is DTGVSQNPRHKITKRGQNVTFRCDPISEHNRLYWYRQTLGQGPEFLTYFQNEAQLEKSRLLSDRFSAERPKGSFSTLEIQRTEQGDSAMYLCASSRQRSTLNTGELFFGEGSRLTVL.

The J gene is TRBJ2-3, the V gene TRBV18; D uncertain. This CDR3 is built from 16 residues. Trimming shortened V by 4 bases and J by 0 bases, and 14 bases separated the two germline ends. Germline assignment: CDR1 KGHSH and CDR2 LQKENI. The CDR3 DNA is TGTGCCAGCTCACGGGCCGGTCTCGTAAGCACAGATACGCAGTATTTT. Translating it yields CASSRAGLVSTDTQYF.

The chain carries TRBV27 and TRBJ2-7; the match to TRBD2 covers 10 bases. V shed 8 bases and J 4 bases; nucleotides not matched to a gene: 14. This CDR3 is 16 amino acids long. The germline V gene has CDR1 MNHEY and CDR2 SMNVEV (reference sequence). This CDR3 reads CASRPGGASGGYEQYF. CDR3 in DNA: TGTGCCAGCCGTCCAGGGGGGGCTAGCGGGGGATACGAGCAGTACTTC.

The chain employs TRBV5-1 and TRBJ1-1; a weak D match, TRBD1 (6 bases). Germline loops: CDR1 SGHRS, CDR2 YFSETQ. The CDR3 has 19 residues. V lost 1 base to trimming and J lost 5 bases, with 27 bases between them. The CDR3: CASSLTPGLGGQGRTEAFF. The CDR3 nucleotides read TGCGCCAGCAGCTTGACTCCCGGGCTGGGGGGGCAGGGGAGGACTGAAGCTTTCTTT.

The gene calls are TRBV5-6 and TRBJ1-4; tentative D call: TRBD1 (5 bases). This CDR3 region has 15 residues. Trimming left V 5 bases short and J 4 bases short, with 15 bases between. Germline values: CDR1 SGHDT, CDR2 YYEEEE. DNA for the CDR3: TGTGCCAGCAGACCACGCGGGGGAGGTAATGAAAAACTGTTTTTT. As protein: CASRPRGGGNEKLFF.

Only a few counts were recorded for this clone. The rearrangement uses TRBV6-5 and TRBJ2-7; D might be TRBD2 (5 bases). This CDR3 has 15 amino acids. V lost 5 bases, J lost 2 bases, and 16 bases lay in between. The V gene's germline CDR1 is MNHEY and CDR2 SVGAGI. CDR3 in amino acids: CASSSHSSGTYEQYF. In nucleotides, the CDR3 is TGTGCCAGCAGTAGCCACAGCAGCGGCACCTACGAGCAGTACTTC.

J is TRBJ2-7 and V is TRBV7-9; 14 bases map to TRBD2. This CDR3 is built from 15 residues. Trimming took 5 bases from V and 1 from J; bases not matched to a gene: 1. Germline CDR1 SEHNR, CDR2 FQNEAQ (reference sequence). CDR3 residues: CASSRLAGGSYEQYF. Here the CDR3 DNA reads TGTGCCAGCAGCCGACTAGCGGGAGGGTCCTACGAGCAGTACTTC.

This clone has more than one count but fewer than ten. The CDR3 DNA is TGTGCCAGCAGCACCGGACAGGGGGGCTACACCTTC. It translates to CASSTGQGGYTF. The V call is TRBV5-5, the J call TRBJ1-2; 9 bases line up with TRBD1. V was pared by 4 bases and J by 8 bases, with 3 bases of the junction left unmatched. Germline V gene lookup returns CDR1 SGHKS and CDR2 YYEKEE (reference sequence). The CDR3 totals 12 residues.

The gene calls are TRBV7-2 and TRBJ2-7, with a possible D match to TRBD2 (5 bases). The CDR3 consists of 14 residues. Trimming removed 5 bases from V and 3 bases from J, with 14 bases in between. Germline-derived CDR1 and CDR2 are SGHTA and FQGNSA. In DNA form, the CDR3 reads TGTGCCAGCAGCCTCTCCGGGGAGCTCTACGAGCAGTACTTC. As protein: CASSLSGELYEQYF.

This chain joins TRBV19 and TRBJ1-6, with TRBD1 identical over 7 bases. CDR3 length equals 14 residues. Germline-derived CDR1 and CDR2 are LNHDA and SQIVND (reference sequence). Trimming took 9 bases from V and 10 from J; bases not matched to a gene: 12. The CDR3 sequence: CASRRSDRASPLHF. The CDR3 DNA sequence: TGTGCCAGCCGCCGTTCCGACAGGGCCTCACCCCTCCACTTT.

The rearrangement joins TRBV27 to TRBJ2-3; 9 nucleotides line up with TRBD2. V lost 1 base, J lost 2 bases, and 13 bases stayed unmatched. This CDR3 has 19 amino acids. Germline V CDR1 and CDR2: MNHEY, SMNVEV (reference sequence). In nucleotides, the CDR3 is TGTGCCAGCAGTTTATATTGGGGGGGCGGGAGGGCCACCACAGATACGCAGTATTTT. The encoded protein is CASSLYWGGGRATTDTQYF.

The chain links TRBV27 to TRBJ2-2; 11 bases line up with TRBD2. CDR1 and CDR2 from the germline V gene are MNHEY and SMNVEV (reference sequence). The J segment lost 2 bases and the V segment lost 5 bases, leaving 7 bases of the junction unmatched. This CDR3 comprises 17 residues. DNA of the CDR3: TGTGCCAGCAGTCTAGAACTAGCGGGGGTTAACACCGGGGAGCTGTTTTTT. Its translation: CASSLELAGVNTGELFF.

This clone was counted once. This chain uses TRBV5-5 with TRBJ2-7; D might be TRBD1 (6 bases). CDR3 size: 14 residues. CDR1 is SGHKS, CDR2 YYEKEE, per germline (reference sequence). V lost 3 bases, J lost 5 bases, and 15 bases lay in between. CDR3 in amino acids: CASSSWTARDEQYF. The CDR3, as DNA: TGTGCCAGCAGCTCCTGGACAGCTAGAGACGAGCAGTACTTC.

The chain has TRBV5-1 and TRBJ2-2, with a tentative D call TRBD1 (6 bases). The CDR3 loop spans 17 amino acids. The germline gives CDR1 SGHRS, CDR2 YFSETQ. Trimming left V 0 bases short and J 0 bases short, with 12 bases between. CDR3 in DNA: TGCGCCAGCAGCTTGGTCCCGCCAGGGGCGAACACCGGGGAGCTGTTTTTT. Translated, it gives CASSLVPPGANTGELFF.

This rearrangement joins TRBV5-1 to TRBJ2-3; 7 bases map to TRBD2. V gave up 0 bases and J gave up 4 bases; unmatched junction bases: 14. The germline CDR1 and CDR2 sequences are SGHRS and YFSETQ. The CDR3 is made up of 18 amino acids. This CDR3 reads CASSLDGAGEPFPDTQYF. CDR3 sequence (DNA): TGCGCCAGCAGCTTGGATGGGGCGGGAGAGCCGTTCCCAGATACGCAGTATTTT.

This clone appeared once. Written as DNA, the CDR3 is TGCGCCAGCAGCCTCCAGGGATTTGACACTGAAGCTTTCTTT. Translating gives CASSLQGFDTEAFF. The chain recombines TRBV5-1 with TRBJ1-1, with a possible D match to TRBD1 (5 bases). Germline CDR1 reads SGHRS; CDR2 reads YFSETQ. The CDR3 is made up of 14 amino acids. V was shortened by 4 bases and J by 3 bases, with 13 bases between the two germline ends.

This chain joins TRBV6-6 and TRBJ1-1, with a possible D match to TRBD1 (5 bases). This CDR3 is built from 11 residues. CDR1 MNHNY and CDR2 SVGAGI come from the germline V gene (reference sequence). Trimming stripped 2 bases from V and 8 bases from J, with 6 bases between. CDR3 sequence reads: CASSYGGEAFF. CDR3 nucleotides: TGTGCCAGCAGTTACGGGGGGGAAGCTTTCTTT.

The chain is built from TRBV4-2 and TRBJ2-1; tentatively, D is TRBD1 (6 bases). V lost 4 bases to trimming and J lost 6 bases, with 16 bases between them. The germline CDR1 and CDR2 sequences are LGHNA and YNFKEQ. The CDR3 loop spans 15 amino acids. CDR3 DNA sequence: TGTGCCAGCAGCCCACAGGGAAATCAAGGCAATGAGCAGTTCTTC. It codes for CASSPQGNQGNEQFF.

This clone appeared many times. This chain's CDR3 is CASSGTGVEKLFF. DNA of the CDR3: TGTGCCAGCAGTGGGACAGGTGTAGAAAAACTGTTTTTT. The gene calls are TRBV28 and TRBJ1-4, with 8 nucleotides matching TRBD1. This CDR3 has 13 amino acids. The germline V gene has CDR1 MDHEN and CDR2 SYDVKM. Trimming removed 5 bases from V and 8 bases from J; junction bases left unmatched: 4. Full variable domain (outside the CDR3, taken from reference TRBV28 and TRBJ1-4): DVKVTQSSRYLVKRTGEKVFLECVQDMDHENMFWYRQDPGLGLRLIYFSYDVKMKEKGDIPEGYSVSREKKERFSLILESASTNQTSMYLCASSGTGVEKLFFGSGTQLSVL.

The V call is TRBV9, the J call TRBJ2-5, with D perhaps TRBD1 (5 bases). The length of the CDR3 is 15 residues. Trimming removed 4 bases from V and 2 bases from J, with 15 bases in between. Germline CDR1 and CDR2: SGDLS and YYNGEE. This CDR3 reads CASSPPGRTQETQYF. The CDR3 nucleotides read TGTGCCAGCAGCCCCCCCGGACGGACACAAGAGACCCAGTACTTC.

The chain recombines TRBV7-9 with TRBJ1-2; D possibly corresponds to TRBD1 (6 bases). The CDR3 totals 12 residues. The V gene lost 6 bases and the J gene lost 8 bases, with 13 bases spanning the gap. Germline V gives CDR1 SEHNR, CDR2 FQNEAQ (reference sequence). The CDR3: CASSRRGGGYTF. In DNA, the CDR3 is TGTGCCAGCAGTAGACGCGGGGGCGGCTACACCTTC.

CDR3 in amino acids: CASSPGLAGRYQETQYF. In DNA, the CDR3 is TGTGCCAGCAGCCCGGGACTAGCGGGACGGTACCAAGAGACCCAGTACTTC. The chain couples TRBV5-6 to TRBJ2-5, with 13 bases that match TRBD2. CDR3 length: 17 residues. Germline V gene sequence: CDR1 SGHDT, CDR2 YYEEEE. Trimming took 4 bases from V and 0 from J; bases not matched to a gene: 6.

J is TRBJ2-5 and V is TRBV19; D uncertain. Trimming cost V 5 bases and J 4 bases, with 17 bases left between them. The CDR3 contains 15 residues. Germline CDR1 is LNHDA and CDR2 is SQIVND (reference sequence). CDR3 sequence (DNA): TGTGCCAGTAGTCCTGAACAGACCCTGGGAGAGACCCAGTACTTC. This encodes CASSPEQTLGETQYF.

CDR3 coding DNA: TGTGCCAGCAGCCCCCGGACTAGCGGCGTTGGGAATGAGCAGTTCTTC. It encodes CASSPRTSGVGNEQFF. V is TRBV27 and J is TRBJ2-1, with 10 bases aligning to TRBD2. Trimming at V came to 6 bases and at J to 7 bases, leaving 12 bases not matched to a gene. Germline V gene sequence: CDR1 MNHEY, CDR2 SMNVEV (reference sequence). CDR3 length: 16 residues.

This clone has a handful of counts. This chain uses TRBV5-6 with TRBJ2-7; D is possibly TRBD1 (5 bases). The CDR3 has 14 amino acids. V lost 0 bases and J 2 bases, leaving 9 bases between the germline ends. CDR1 and CDR2 (germline): SGHDT, YYEEEE. This chain's CDR3 is CASSLVGAPYEQYF. DNA of the CDR3: TGTGCCAGCAGCTTGGTTGGGGCACCCTACGAGCAGTACTTC.

As concerns this clone: Other DNA variants within this sample encode the same CDR3. This chain connects TRBV7-2 to TRBJ2-7; D gene unclear. Trimming took off 5 bases at V and 0 bases at J, with 5 bases between the two ends. The CDR3 totals 12 residues. Germline CDR1 reads SGHTA; CDR2 reads FQGNSA. CDR3 sequence: CASSPNSYEQYF. The CDR3 DNA sequence: TGTGCCAGCAGCCCTAACTCCTACGAGCAGTACTTC. The complete variable domain, with remaining parts taken from reference TRBV7-2 and TRBJ2-7, reads GAGVSQSPSNKVTEKGKDVELRCDPISGHTALYWYRQSLGQGLEFLIYFQGNSAPDKSGLPSDRFSAERTGGSVSTLTIQRTQQEDSAVYLCASSPNSYEQYFGPGTRLTVT.